The rows below give T cell receptor beta chains drawn from one sample of a study of monozygotic twins with inflammatory bowel disease. TCRdb reprocessed the 5' RACE reads and stores each CDR3 protein as one record, lacking DNA. The sample data list about 300,000 distinct CDR3 sequences. The sequenced sample consisted of blood. These receptors were taken from a human donor with ulcerative colitis or Crohn's disease, or a healthy co-twin of an affected twin (not recorded which). CDR3s include the opening cysteine and the closing phenylalanine or tryptophan. Fields, in order: J gene, V gene, CDR3 protein.

TRBJ1-3 TRBV6-5 CASSYDRGKGGNTIYF
TRBJ1-6 TRBV5-1 CASSLVGQPSPLHF
TRBJ2-7 TRBV28 CASSLFRGLEQYF
TRBJ1-1 TRBV20-1 CSATSGGMNTEAFF
TRBJ2-6 TRBV7-9 CASSFAIQVTGANVLTF
TRBJ2-2 TRBV2 CASLIRASGELFF
TRBJ2-5 TRBV7-2 CASTQELYQETQYF
TRBJ1-2 TRBV29-1 CSVAPDRNYGYTF
TRBJ2-1 TRBV24-1 CATGTISGADNEQFF
TRBJ2-7 TRBV6-5 CASGGPWNEQYF
TRBJ2-3 TRBV3-1 CASSQALSGFAPRDTQYF
TRBJ2-7 TRBV29-1 CSVAKNFAYEQYF
TRBJ2-5 TRBV5-1 CASSRDFQETQYF
TRBJ1-2 TRBV20-1 CSAPRQGRADGYTF
TRBJ2-7 TRBV20-1 CSARGLVSHEQYF
TRBJ2-5 TRBV5-1 CASSLRQGSGETQYF
TRBJ2-5 TRBV18 CASSPGLVETQYF
TRBJ2-2 TRBV19 CASSILANTGELFF
TRBJ2-3 TRBV7-2 CASSLSRQGVRHTQYF
TRBJ2-6 TRBV29-1 CSVKDPAGANVLTF
TRBJ2-1 TRBV5-1 CASSLILAGAASYNEQFF
TRBJ2-7 TRBV6-1 CASSFGTSGPYEQYF
TRBJ2-7 TRBV12-3/TRBV12-4 CASTDRYEQYF
TRBJ2-7 TRBV10-3 CAISESPSSYEQYF
TRBJ1-2 TRBV12-3/TRBV12-4 CASRSGQGLYYGYTF
TRBJ2-6 TRBV7-2 CASSFGGMSGANVLTF
TRBJ2-7 TRBV20-1 CSASYLGGRSPGEQYF